Below are 13 T cell receptor beta chains sequenced from a single sample in a study of CD8 T cells in Susac syndrome. Random hexamers were used to reverse transcribe the RNA input (0.5 to 1 ug). TCRdb called the immunoSEQ multiplex PCR reads again in MiXCR, with one record for every CDR3 protein. This table holds about 140,000 distinct CDR3 sequences, around 95% found once. The sequenced material came from CD4+ T cells from PBMCs. These receptors all come from a human donor with Susac syndrome.

In this sample, this clonotype turned up once. The chain carries TRBV10-3 and TRBJ2-1; TRBD2 agrees at 13 bases. The CDR3 is made up of 13 amino acids. Germline V gene lookup returns CDR1 ENHRY and CDR2 SYGVKD. CDR3 sequence reads: CASELAGGEEQFF. The DNA of the CDR3 is TGTGCATCAGAACTAGCGGGAGGGGAGGAGCAGTTCTTC.

This clonotype was counted once. The chain is built from TRBV4-1 and TRBJ1-1; 7 bases map to TRBD1. The germline V gene encodes CDR1 MGHRA and CDR2 YSYEKL. With 3 bases clipped from V and 6 bases from J, the junction kept 7 bases outside the gene matches. The CDR3 spans 14 residues. The CDR3 bases are TGCGCCAGCAGCCATGAACAGGGGAGGGCTGAAGCTTTCTTT. As protein: CASSHEQGRAEAFF.

The chain combines TRBV4-1 with TRBJ2-7; maybe TRBD1 (6 bases). Trimming pared 2 bases from V and 5 bases from J, leaving 16 bases between. This CDR3 is 15 amino acids long. Germline CDR1 and CDR2: MGHRA and YSYEKL. The CDR3 DNA reads as TGCGCCAGCAGCCAACCGAGGAACAGGGCCCACGAGCAGTACTTC. Translated: CASSQPRNRAHEQYF.

V gene TRBV25-1 combines with J gene TRBJ1-1; no clear D. Germline V gives CDR1 MGHDK, CDR2 SYGVNS. The V end lost 4 bases, the J end lost 6 bases, and 12 bases lay between the germline ends. The CDR3 contains 13 residues. The CDR3 loop reads CASSGVGMPEAFF. The CDR3 region has the DNA TGTGCCAGCAGTGGTGTCGGCATGCCTGAAGCTTTCTTT.

The gene calls are TRBV7-8 and TRBJ2-3, with a tentative D call TRBD2 (6 bases). This CDR3 has 12 residues. Germline CDR1 and CDR2: SGHVS and FQNEAQ. The V and J ends lost 5 bases and 8 bases respectively, with 11 bases between them. The CDR3 nucleotides read TGTGCCAGCAGCCCCTTGGGGGGTACGCAGTATTTT. Its translation is CASSPLGGTQYF.

CDR3: CSVAGGTRNEKLFF. The DNA for the CDR3 is TGCAGCGTTGCTGGGGGAACCCGAAATGAAAAACTGTTTTTT. The chain recombines TRBV29-1 with TRBJ1-4; TRBD1 might be the D (5 bases). V lost 4 bases to trimming and J lost 5 bases, with 14 bases between them. The V gene's germline CDR1 is SQVTM and CDR2 ANQGSEA. This CDR3 contains 14 residues. Variable domain in full (rest from reference TRBV29-1 and TRBJ1-4): SAVISQKPSRDICQRGTSLTIQCQVDSQVTMMFWYRQQPGQSLTLIATANQGSEATYESGFVIDKFPISRPNLTFSTLTVSNMSPEDSSIYLCSVAGGTRNEKLFFGSGTQLSVL.

The V gene is TRBV3-1, the J gene TRBJ2-7, with TRBD1 matching 9 bases. Looked up from germline, CDR1 is LGHDT and CDR2 is YNNKEL (reference sequence). The CDR3 runs to 14 residues. The ends lost 4 bases at V and 6 bases at J; junction bases unmatched: 7. The CDR3 coding sequence is TGTGCCAGCAGCCGTCCCGGGACAGGGACCGAGCAGTACTTC. Protein product: CASSRPGTGTEQYF.

The rearrangement joins TRBV10-3 to TRBJ2-7; 8 nucleotides align to TRBD1. This CDR3 has 15 amino acids. Trimming took 4 bases from V and 4 from J; bases not matched to a gene: 9. From germline, CDR1 is ENHRY and CDR2 SYGVKD. CDR3 region: CAISGTGSQQYEQYF. The CDR3 coding sequence is TGTGCCATCAGTGGGACAGGGTCTCAACAATACGAGCAGTACTTC.

The chain joins TRBV4-1 to TRBJ2-7; D call uncertain. Germline V gene lookup returns CDR1 MGHRA and CDR2 YSYEKL. CDR3 length equals 15 residues. V lost 4 bases to trimming and J lost 2 bases, with 15 bases between them. The CDR3, as DNA: TGCGCCAGCAGCCGCGGACCCCTCCCTCCCTACGAGCAGTACTTC. Translation: CASSRGPLPPYEQYF.

The rearrangement uses TRBV18 and TRBJ2-7; maybe TRBD1 (5 bases). This CDR3 has 16 amino acids. Trimming left V 0 bases short and J 7 bases short, with 19 bases between. CDR1 KGHSH and CDR2 LQKENI come from the germline V gene. CDR3 amino acids: CASSPPAAEMGREQYF. The CDR3 region has the DNA TGTGCCAGCTCACCACCCGCGGCCGAAATGGGGCGGGAGCAGTACTTC. Together with reference TRBV18 and TRBJ2-7, the CDR3 gives the full variable domain: NAGVMQNPRHLVRRRGQEARLRCSPMKGHSHVYWYRQLPEEGLKFMVYLQKENIIDESGMPKERFSAEFPKEGPSILRIQQVVRGDSAAYFCASSPPAAEMGREQYFGPGTRLTVT.

The chain has TRBV15 and TRBJ1-2, with 8 bases that match TRBD1. With 0 bases clipped from V and 8 bases from J, the junction kept 5 bases outside the gene matches. CDR1 and CDR2 from the germline V gene are LNHNV and YYDKDF (reference sequence). CDR3 length equals 14 residues. The CDR3 sequence is CATSRDATGAGYTF. CDR3 nucleotides: TGTGCCACCAGCAGAGACGCGACAGGGGCCGGCTACACCTTC.

The chain has TRBV3-1 and TRBJ2-7, with 9 bases that match TRBD2. The CDR3 totals 15 residues. The trim removed 3 bases at V and 4 bases at J, leaving 7 bases unmatched. The germline gives CDR1 LGHDT, CDR2 YNNKEL (reference sequence). The CDR3 loop is CASSHYASGNYEQYF. CDR3 coding DNA: TGTGCCAGCAGCCATTACGCTAGCGGGAATTACGAGCAGTACTTC.

The chain links TRBV5-6 to TRBJ2-5, with 9 positions matching TRBD1. This CDR3 spans 14 amino acids. The ends lost 2 bases at V and 4 bases at J; junction bases unmatched: 3. Germline V lookup: CDR1 SGHDT, CDR2 YYEEEE. CDR3 loop: CASSFNRGLETQYF. CDR3 bases: TGTGCCAGCAGCTTCAACAGGGGGCTAGAGACCCAGTACTTC. The whole variable domain, remainder taken from reference TRBV5-6 and TRBJ2-5, is DAGVTQSPTHLIKTRGQQVTLRCSPKSGHDTVSWYQQALGQGPQFIFQYYEEEERQRGNFPDRFSGHQFPNYSSELNVNALLLGDSALYLCASSFNRGLETQYFGPGTRLLVL.